This paragraph covers one T cell receptor (beta chain) sequence. Its antigen is still unknown. In alopecia areata patients, both lesional scalp punch biopsies and peripheral blood were collected. Germline V gene sequence: CDR1 LGHNA, CDR2 YSLEER. Trimming left V 2 bases short and J 8 bases short, with 19 bases between. The CDR3 has 16 residues. RNA, once extracted, was reverse transcribed into cDNA for use as the sequencing template. Libraries were prepared by immunoSEQ multiplex PCR; TCRdb keeps only in-frame clonotypes and omits some of them. This sample carries about 12,000 clones, around 62% of them seen once, and the ten largest clones take roughly 13%. This specimen belongs to a study of CD8+ T cells in alopecia areata. The wider study: Those patients who were treated received oral tofacitinib, which was given at 5 to 10 mg twice daily for moderate-to-severe alopecia areata. General study findings and limits: Possibly as an HLA-related effect, TCR sharing across patients appeared less clear than in mice. Alphabeta T cells residing in normal skin are also sequenced in scalp samples. It was lesional scalp, especially alopecia totalis/universalis, that showed higher clonality than normal scalp.

This chain joins TRBV4-3 and TRBJ2-1, with D perhaps TRBD1 or TRBD2 (7 bases each). The clonotype originates from a human donor with alopecia areata. Material: skin. The CDR3 protein is CASSQHLARGGDEQFF. CDR3 sequence (DNA): TGCGCCAGCAGCCAACACCTAGCCAGGGGGGGGGATGAGCAGTTCTTC.